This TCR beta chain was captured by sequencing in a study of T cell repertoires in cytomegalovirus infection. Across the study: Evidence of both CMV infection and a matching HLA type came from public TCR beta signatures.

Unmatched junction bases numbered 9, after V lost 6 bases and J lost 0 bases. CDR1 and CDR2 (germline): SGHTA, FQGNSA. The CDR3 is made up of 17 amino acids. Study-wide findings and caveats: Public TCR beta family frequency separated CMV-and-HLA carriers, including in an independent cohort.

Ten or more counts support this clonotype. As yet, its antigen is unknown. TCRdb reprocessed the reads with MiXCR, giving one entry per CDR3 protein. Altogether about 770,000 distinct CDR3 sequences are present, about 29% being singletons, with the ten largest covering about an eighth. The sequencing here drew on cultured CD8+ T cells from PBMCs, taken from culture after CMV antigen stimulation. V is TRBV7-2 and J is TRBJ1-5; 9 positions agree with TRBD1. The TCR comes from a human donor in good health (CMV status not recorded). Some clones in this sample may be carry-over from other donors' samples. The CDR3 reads CASSLGSTGGSNQPQHF. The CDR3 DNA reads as TGTGCCAGCAGTCTAGGGTCGACAGGGGGTAGCAATCAGCCCCAGCATTTT.